The rows below give T cell receptor beta chains drawn from one sample of a study of CD8 T cells in Susac syndrome. TCRdb ran MiXCR on the immunoSEQ multiplex PCR reads and lists one entry per CDR3 protein. The table has 150,000 to 200,000 distinct CDR3 sequences, around 95% seen once. Sequenced sample: CD8+ T cells from PBMCs. The origin of the receptors is a human donor with multiple sclerosis. Each CDR3 is given with its conserved first and last residue.

j_call: TRBJ1-1; v_call: TRBV27; cdr3_aa: CASSFGSQAEAFF
j_call: TRBJ2-7; v_call: TRBV29-1; cdr3_aa: CSVLLKRRDLSRRTLYEQYF
j_call: TRBJ2-1; v_call: TRBV6-1; cdr3_aa: CASSPPTSGSYNEQFF
j_call: TRBJ2-5; v_call: TRBV2; cdr3_aa: CASSEVLAGGETQYF
j_call: TRBJ1-5; v_call: TRBV2; cdr3_aa: CASSQTKERFEEPQHF
j_call: TRBJ1-2; v_call: TRBV9; cdr3_aa: CASSVRGGYGYTF
j_call: TRBJ2-1; v_call: TRBV9; cdr3_aa: CASSDRWEQFF
j_call: TRBJ2-3; v_call: TRBV18; cdr3_aa: CASSPKTGDRETDTQYF
j_call: TRBJ1-1; v_call: TRBV5-6; cdr3_aa: CASSLAVEESEAFF
j_call: TRBJ2-1; v_call: TRBV25-1; cdr3_aa: CASSELAGVGEQFF
j_call: TRBJ1-5; v_call: TRBV20-1; cdr3_aa: CSAPGGSFVINQPQHF
j_call: TRBJ2-6; v_call: TRBV6-5; cdr3_aa: CASSTGEAGANVLTF
j_call: TRBJ1-2; v_call: TRBV13; cdr3_aa: CASSSWEGRPSANYGYTF